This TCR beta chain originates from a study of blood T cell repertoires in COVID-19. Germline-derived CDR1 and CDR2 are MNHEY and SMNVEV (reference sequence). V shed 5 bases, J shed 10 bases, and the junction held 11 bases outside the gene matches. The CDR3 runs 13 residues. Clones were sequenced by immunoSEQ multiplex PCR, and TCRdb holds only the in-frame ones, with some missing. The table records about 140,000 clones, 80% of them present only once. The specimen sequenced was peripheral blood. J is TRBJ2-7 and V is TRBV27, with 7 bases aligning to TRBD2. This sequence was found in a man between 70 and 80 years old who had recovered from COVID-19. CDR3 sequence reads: CASSLALLAPQYF. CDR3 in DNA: TGTGCCAGCAGTCTCGCATTACTAGCGCCTCAGTACTTC.